This T cell receptor beta chain was recovered during a study of T-cell memory formation after mild COVID-19. Study observations and caveats: Second-wave clones reaching peak frequency on day 37 lacked confirmed SARS-CoV-2 specificity. Contracting clones from day 15 to 85 showed balanced CD4/CD8; later expanders favored CD4+. The main location of contracting CD4+ clones was CM and EM, and that of contracting CD8+ clones was EMRA.

Only a few counts were recorded for this clonotype. The antigen is unknown. TCRdb re-derived calls from the 5' RACE reads in MiXCR, one entry per CDR3 protein. The sample has around 300,000 distinct CDR3 sequences; 10% to 15% are singletons. The germline V and J ends were trimmed by 7 bases and 4 bases, with 17 bases remaining between them. CDR3 length: 14 residues. The clonotype originates from a man younger than 35 who had mild COVID-19 (a few samples of this study predate the infection). Cell type and time point are not known. Sequencing was performed on PBMCs or a T cell subset sorted from them (not recorded which). V is TRBV12-3 or TRBV12-4 and J is TRBJ2-7; either TRBD1 or TRBD2 may supply D (5 bases each). The CDR3 sequence is CASTTGAPGYEQYF. CDR3 nucleotides: TGTGCCAGCACCACCGGGGCGCCGGGATACGAGCAGTACTTC.